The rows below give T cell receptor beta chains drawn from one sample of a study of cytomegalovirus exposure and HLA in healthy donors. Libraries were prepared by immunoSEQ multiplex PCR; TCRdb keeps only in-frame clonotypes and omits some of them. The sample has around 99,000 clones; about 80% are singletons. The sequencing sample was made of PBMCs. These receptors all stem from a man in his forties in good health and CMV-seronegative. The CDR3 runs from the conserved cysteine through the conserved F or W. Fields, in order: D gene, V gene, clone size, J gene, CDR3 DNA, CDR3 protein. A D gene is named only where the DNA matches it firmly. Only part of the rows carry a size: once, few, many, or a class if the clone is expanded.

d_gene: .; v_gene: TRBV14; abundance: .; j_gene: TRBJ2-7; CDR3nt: TGTGCCAGCAAACCATCGACAGCCACCTACGAGCAGTACTTC; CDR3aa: CASKPSTATYEQYF
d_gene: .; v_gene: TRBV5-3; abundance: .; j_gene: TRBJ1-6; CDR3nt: TGTGCCAGAAGCGGCACAGGGAACTCCTATAATTCACCCCTCCACTTT; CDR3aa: CARSGTGNSYNSPLHF
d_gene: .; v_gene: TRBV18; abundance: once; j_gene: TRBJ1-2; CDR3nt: TGTGCCAGCTCGCTAGAGCGTGGTGTTAACTATGGCTACACCTTC; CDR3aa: CASSLERGVNYGYTF
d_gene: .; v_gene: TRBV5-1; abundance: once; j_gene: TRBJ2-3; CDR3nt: TGCGCCAGCAGCTTGACATCAGGAACCACCGCTAGCACAGATACGCAGTATTTT; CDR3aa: CASSLTSGTTASTDTQYF
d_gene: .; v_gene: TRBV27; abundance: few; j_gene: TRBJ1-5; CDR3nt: TGTGCCAGCAGCCCTAGGACAGAAGGTCAGCCCCAGCATTTT; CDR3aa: CASSPRTEGQPQHF
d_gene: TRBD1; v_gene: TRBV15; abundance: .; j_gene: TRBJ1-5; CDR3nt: TGTGCCACCAGCACCAGGGGGACCCTTAATCAGCCCCAGCATTTT; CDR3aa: CATSTRGTLNQPQHF
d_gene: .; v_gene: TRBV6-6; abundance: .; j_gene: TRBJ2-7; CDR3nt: TGTGCCAGCAGTTACAGGGGCGAGCAGTACTTC; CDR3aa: CASSYRGEQYF
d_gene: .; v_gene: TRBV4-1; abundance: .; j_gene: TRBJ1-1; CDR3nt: TGCGCCAGCAGCCAAGACAGGGGCTACACTGAAGCTTTCTTT; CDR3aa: CASSQDRGYTEAFF
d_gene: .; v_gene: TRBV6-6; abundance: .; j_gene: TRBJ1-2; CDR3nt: TGTGCCAGCAGCCCCGACAGGATCTATGGCTACACCTTC; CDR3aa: CASSPDRIYGYTF
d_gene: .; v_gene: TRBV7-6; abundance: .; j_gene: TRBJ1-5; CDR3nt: TGTGCCAGCAGCTTAGGGTCCGGCGGGAGTCAGCCCCAGCATTTT; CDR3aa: CASSLGSGGSQPQHF
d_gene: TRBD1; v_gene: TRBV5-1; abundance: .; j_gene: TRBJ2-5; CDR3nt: TGCGCCAGCAGCACAGGGACAGGGGGCTTTGAGACCCAGTACTTC; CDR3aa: CASSTGTGGFETQYF
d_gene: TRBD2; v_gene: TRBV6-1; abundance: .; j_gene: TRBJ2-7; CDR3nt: TGTGCCAGCAGTGAAGCGGGGACTAGCCTCGAGCAGTACTTC; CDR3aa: CASSEAGTSLEQYF
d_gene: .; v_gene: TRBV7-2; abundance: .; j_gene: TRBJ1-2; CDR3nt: TGTGCCAGCAGCTTAGTTCTCGGAGAAGTCTATGGCTACACCTTC; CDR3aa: CASSLVLGEVYGYTF
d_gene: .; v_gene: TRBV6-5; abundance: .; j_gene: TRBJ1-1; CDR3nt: TGTGCCAGCAGTTCATGGACAGCGAACACTGAAGCTTTCTTT; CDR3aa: CASSSWTANTEAFF
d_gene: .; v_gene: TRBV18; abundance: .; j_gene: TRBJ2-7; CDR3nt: TGTGCCAGCTCACCCGTTGTCAGCTACGAGCAGTACTTC; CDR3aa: CASSPVVSYEQYF
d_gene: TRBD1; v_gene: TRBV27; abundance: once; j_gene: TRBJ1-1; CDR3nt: TGTGCCAGCAGTCTCCGACAGGGGGCGGGCACTGAAGCTTTCTTT; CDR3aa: CASSLRQGAGTEAFF
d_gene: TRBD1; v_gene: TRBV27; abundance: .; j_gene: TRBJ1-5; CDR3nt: TGTGCCAGCAGTCCACGACAGGGGAGCAATCAGCCCCAGCATTTT; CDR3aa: CASSPRQGSNQPQHF
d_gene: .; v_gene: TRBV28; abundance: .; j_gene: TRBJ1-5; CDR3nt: TGTGCCAGCAGACGGGGGAACAATCAGCCCCAGCATTTT; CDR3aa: CASRRGNNQPQHF
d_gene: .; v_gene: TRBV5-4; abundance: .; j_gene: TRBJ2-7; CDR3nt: TGTGCCAGCAGCCCCGAGCTTAGCGCCTACGAGCAGTACTTC; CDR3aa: CASSPELSAYEQYF
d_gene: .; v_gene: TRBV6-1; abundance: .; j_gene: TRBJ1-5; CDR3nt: TGTGCCAGCAGTGAAGGTATCCGCGGGACGCGGGGGATCAATCAGCCCCAGCATTTT; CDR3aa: CASSEGIRGTRGINQPQHF
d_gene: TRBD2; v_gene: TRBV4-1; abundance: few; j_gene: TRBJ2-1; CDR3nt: TGCGCCAGCAGCCATATAGGGACTAGCGGGGAGAATGAGCAGTTCTTC; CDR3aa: CASSHIGTSGENEQFF
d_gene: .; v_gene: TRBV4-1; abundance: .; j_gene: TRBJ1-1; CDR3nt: TGCGCCAGCAGCCAACACCAGGGGCGCACTGAAGCTTTCTTT; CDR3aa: CASSQHQGRTEAFF
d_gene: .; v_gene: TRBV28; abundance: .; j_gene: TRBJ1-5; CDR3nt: TGTGCCAGCACAGGAGGGGCGGTTATGGCCCAGCATTTT; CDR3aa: CASTGGAVMAQHF
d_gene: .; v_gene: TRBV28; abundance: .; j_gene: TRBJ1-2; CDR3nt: TGTGCCAGCTCGCTCGGACAAGCTTCGGGCTACACCTTC; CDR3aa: CASSLGQASGYTF
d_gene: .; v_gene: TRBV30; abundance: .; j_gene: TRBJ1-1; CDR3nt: TGTGCCTGGAGTGTGTTTTTAGGGGTTGAAGCTTTCTTT; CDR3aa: CAWSVFLGVEAFF
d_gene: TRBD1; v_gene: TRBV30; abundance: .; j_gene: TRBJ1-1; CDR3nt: TGTGCCTGGAGCCGACAACTCAGGGGGACTGAAGCTTTCTTT; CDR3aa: CAWSRQLRGTEAFF
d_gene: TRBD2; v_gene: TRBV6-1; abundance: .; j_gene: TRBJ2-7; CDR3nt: TGTGCCAGCAGTGTGGGCGGGAGCGACCACGAGCAGTACTTC; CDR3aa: CASSVGGSDHEQYF
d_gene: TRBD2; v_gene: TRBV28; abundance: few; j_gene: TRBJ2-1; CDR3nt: TGTGCCAGCAGCAGGACTAGCGGGATGGGGAGCTCCTACAATGAGCAGTTCTTC; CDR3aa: CASSRTSGMGSSYNEQFF
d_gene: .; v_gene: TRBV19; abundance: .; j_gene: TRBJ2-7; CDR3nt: TGTGCCAGTAGTATAGGAGTAGGAAGCGCCTACGAGCAGTACTTC; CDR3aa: CASSIGVGSAYEQYF
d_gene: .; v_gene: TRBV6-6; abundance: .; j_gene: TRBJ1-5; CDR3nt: TGTGCCAGCAGTTACTCGGGAGGGACTAGCAATCAGCCCCAGCATTTT; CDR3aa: CASSYSGGTSNQPQHF
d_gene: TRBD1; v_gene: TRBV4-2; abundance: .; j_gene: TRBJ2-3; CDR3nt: TGTGCCAGCAGCCAAGAACAGGGGGGCACAGATACGCAGTATTTT; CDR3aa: CASSQEQGGTDTQYF
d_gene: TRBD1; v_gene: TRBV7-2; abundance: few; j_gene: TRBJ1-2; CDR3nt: TGTGCCAGCAGCTTAGCTCTGGGACAGGGGGTTGGCTACACCTTC; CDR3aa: CASSLALGQGVGYTF
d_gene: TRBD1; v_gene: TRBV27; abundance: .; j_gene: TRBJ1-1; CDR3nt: TGTGCCAGCAGCCGGGACAGGGTCGGCGCAAGGTGGAACACTGAAGCTTTCTTT; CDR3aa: CASSRDRVGARWNTEAFF